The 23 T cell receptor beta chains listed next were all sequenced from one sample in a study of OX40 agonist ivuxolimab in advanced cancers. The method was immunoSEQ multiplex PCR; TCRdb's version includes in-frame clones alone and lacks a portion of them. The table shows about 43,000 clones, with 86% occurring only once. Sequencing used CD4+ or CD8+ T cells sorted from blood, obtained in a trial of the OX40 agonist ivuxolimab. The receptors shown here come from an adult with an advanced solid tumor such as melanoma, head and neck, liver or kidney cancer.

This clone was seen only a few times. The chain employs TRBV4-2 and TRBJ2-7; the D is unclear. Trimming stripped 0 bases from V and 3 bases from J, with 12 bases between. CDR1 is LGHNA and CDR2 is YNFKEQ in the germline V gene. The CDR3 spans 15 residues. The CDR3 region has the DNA TGTGCCAGCAGCCAAGATCTCACGGCCGTCTACGAGCAGTACTTC. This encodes CASSQDLTAVYEQYF.

The CDR3 coding sequence is TGTGCCAGCAGCCCTACGAGGACAGGGCAACTCGGGCAGTACTTC. The encoded protein is CASSPTRTGQLGQYF. The J gene is TRBJ2-7, the V gene TRBV11-2; TRBD1 aligns across 8 bases. From germline, CDR1 is SGHAT and CDR2 FQNNGV. This CDR3 has 15 residues. Unmatched junction bases numbered 15, after V lost 5 bases and J lost 9 bases.

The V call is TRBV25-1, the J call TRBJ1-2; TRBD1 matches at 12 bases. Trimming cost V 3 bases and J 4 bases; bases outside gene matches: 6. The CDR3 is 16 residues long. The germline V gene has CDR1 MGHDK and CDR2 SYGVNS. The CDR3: CASSEPGQGASYGYTF. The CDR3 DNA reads TGTGCCAGCAGTGAGCCGGGACAGGGGGCCAGCTATGGCTACACCTTC.

Written as DNA, the CDR3 is TGTGCCAGCAGCGGCCGTCGGAGGACTGGAAACACCATATATTTT. It yields the protein CASSGRRRTGNTIYF. The chain combines TRBV9 with TRBJ1-3; the D is unclear. V was pared by 3 bases and J by 2 bases, with 12 bases between. CDR1 and CDR2 from the germline V gene are SGDLS and YYNGEE. This CDR3 region has 15 residues.

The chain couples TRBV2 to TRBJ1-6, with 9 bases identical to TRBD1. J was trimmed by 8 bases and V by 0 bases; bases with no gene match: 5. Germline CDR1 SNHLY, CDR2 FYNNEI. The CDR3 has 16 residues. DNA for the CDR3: TGTGCCAGCAGTGAAGCGCTTGGACAGGGGTATTCACCCCTCCACTTT. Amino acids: CASSEALGQGYSPLHF. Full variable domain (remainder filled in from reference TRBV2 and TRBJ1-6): EPEVTQTPSHQVTQMGQEVILRCVPISNHLYFYWYRQILGQKVEFLVSFYNNEISEKSEIFDDQFSVERPDGSNFTLKIRSTKLEDSAMYFCASSEALGQGYSPLHFGNGTRLTVT.

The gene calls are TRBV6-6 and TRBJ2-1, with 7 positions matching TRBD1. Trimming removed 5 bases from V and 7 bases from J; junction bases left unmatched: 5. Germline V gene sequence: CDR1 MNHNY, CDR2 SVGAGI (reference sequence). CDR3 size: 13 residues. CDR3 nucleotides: TGTGCCAGCAGTACCACAGGGGAGAATGAGCAGTTCTTC. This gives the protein CASSTTGENEQFF.

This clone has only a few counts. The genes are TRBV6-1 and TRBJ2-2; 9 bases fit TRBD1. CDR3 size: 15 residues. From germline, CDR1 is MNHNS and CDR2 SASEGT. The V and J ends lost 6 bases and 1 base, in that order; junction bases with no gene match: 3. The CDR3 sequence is CASSWGQGNTGELFF. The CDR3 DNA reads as TGTGCCAGCAGCTGGGGACAGGGGAACACCGGGGAGCTGTTTTTT.

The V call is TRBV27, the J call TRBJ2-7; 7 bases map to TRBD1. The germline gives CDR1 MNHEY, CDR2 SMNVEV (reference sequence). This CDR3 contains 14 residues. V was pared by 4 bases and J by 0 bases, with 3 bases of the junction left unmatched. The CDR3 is CASSWTGFSYEQYF. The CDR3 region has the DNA TGTGCCAGCAGTTGGACAGGCTTCTCCTACGAGCAGTACTTC.

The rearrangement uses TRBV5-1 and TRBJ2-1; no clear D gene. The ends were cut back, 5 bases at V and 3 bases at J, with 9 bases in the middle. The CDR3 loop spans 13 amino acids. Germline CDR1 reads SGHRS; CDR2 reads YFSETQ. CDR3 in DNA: TGCGCCAGCAGATTAGATGGCTACAATGAGCAGTTCTTC. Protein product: CASRLDGYNEQFF.

The CDR3 nucleotides are TGCGCCAGCAGGGCCGGTGGTTCACCCCTCCACTTT. Translation: CASRAGGSPLHF. The gene calls are TRBV10-1 and TRBJ1-6; D is unclear. The germline V and J ends were trimmed by 6 bases and 9 bases, with 9 bases remaining between them. The CDR3 sequence is 12 residues long. CDR1 and CDR2 (germline): WNHNN, SYGVQD (reference sequence).

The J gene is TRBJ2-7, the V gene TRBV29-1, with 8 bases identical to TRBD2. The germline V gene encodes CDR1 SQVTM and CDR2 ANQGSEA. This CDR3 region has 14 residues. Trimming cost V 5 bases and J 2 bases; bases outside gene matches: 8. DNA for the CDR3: TGCAGCGTTACTACCCGACTAGCGCCCTACGAGCAGTACTTC. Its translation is CSVTTRLAPYEQYF.

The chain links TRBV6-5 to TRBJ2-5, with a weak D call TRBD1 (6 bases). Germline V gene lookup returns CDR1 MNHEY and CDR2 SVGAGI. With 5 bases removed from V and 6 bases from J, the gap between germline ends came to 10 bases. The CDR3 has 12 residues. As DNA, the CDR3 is TGTGCCAGCAGTAACAGGGTCCAGACCCAGTACTTC. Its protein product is CASSNRVQTQYF.

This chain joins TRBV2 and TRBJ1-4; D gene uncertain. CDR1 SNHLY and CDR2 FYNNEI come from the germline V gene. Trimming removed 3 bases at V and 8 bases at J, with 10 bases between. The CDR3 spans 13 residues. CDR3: CASSDGMGEKLFF. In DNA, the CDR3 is TGTGCCAGCAGTGACGGGATGGGGGAAAAACTGTTTTTT.

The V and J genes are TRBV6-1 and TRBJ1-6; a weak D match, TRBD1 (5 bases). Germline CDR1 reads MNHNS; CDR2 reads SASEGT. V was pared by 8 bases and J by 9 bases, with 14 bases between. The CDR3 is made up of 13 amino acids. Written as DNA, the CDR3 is TGTGCCAGCCGGGACTTCGGGGGTTCACCCCTCCACTTT. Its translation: CASRDFGGSPLHF.

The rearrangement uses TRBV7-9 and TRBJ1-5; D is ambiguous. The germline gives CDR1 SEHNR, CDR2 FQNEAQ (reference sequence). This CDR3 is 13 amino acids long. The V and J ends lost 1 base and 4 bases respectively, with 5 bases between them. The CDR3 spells CASSLDGNQPQHF. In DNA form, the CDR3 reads TGTGCCAGCAGCTTAGACGGGAATCAGCCCCAGCATTTT. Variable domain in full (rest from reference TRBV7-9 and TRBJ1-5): DTGVSQNPRHKITKRGQNVTFRCDPISEHNRLYWYRQTLGQGPEFLTYFQNEAQLEKSRLLSDRFSAERPKGSFSTLEIQRTEQGDSAMYLCASSLDGNQPQHFGDGTRLSIL.

The chain's CDR3 is CASSLEGVYEQYF. CDR3 coding DNA: TGCGCCAGCAGCTTGGAGGGGGTCTACGAGCAGTACTTC. The chain is built from TRBV5-1 and TRBJ2-7; D perhaps matches TRBD1 (6 bases). Trimming cost V 0 bases and J 3 bases, with 7 bases left between them. Germline loops: CDR1 SGHRS, CDR2 YFSETQ. The CDR3 is 13 residues long.

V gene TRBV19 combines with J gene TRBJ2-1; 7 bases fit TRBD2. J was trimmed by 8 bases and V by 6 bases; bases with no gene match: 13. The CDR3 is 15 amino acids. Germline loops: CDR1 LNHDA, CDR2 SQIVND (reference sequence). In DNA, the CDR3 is TGTGCCAGTAGGATATCCGGACTAGGGGTTCATGAGCAGTTCTTC. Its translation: CASRISGLGVHEQFF.

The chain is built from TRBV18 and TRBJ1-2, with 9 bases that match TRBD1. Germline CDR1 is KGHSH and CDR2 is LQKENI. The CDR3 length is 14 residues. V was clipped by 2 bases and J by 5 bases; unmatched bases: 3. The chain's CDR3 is CASSPVDRGYGYTF. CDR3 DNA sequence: TGTGCCAGCTCACCAGTGGACAGGGGATATGGCTACACCTTC.

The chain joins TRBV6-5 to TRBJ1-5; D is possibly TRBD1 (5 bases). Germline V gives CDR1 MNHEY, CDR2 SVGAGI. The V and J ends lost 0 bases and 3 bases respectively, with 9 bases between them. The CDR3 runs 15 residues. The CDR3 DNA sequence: TGTGCCAGCAGTTACTCGGGCAGGGTCAATCAGCCCCAGCATTTT. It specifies CASSYSGRVNQPQHF.

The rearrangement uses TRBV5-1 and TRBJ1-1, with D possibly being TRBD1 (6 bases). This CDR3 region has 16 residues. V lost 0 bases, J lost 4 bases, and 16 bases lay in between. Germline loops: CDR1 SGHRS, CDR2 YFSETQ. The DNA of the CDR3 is TGCGCCAGCAGCTTGGGTATTCGTCAGGGGATCACTGAAGCTTTCTTT. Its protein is CASSLGIRQGITEAFF.

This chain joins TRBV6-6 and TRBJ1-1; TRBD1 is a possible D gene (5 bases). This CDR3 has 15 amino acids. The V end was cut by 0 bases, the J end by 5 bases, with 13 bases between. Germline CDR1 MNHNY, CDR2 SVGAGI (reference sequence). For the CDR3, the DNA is TGTGCCAGCAGTTACTCGAAGCGGGGGGAAACTGAAGCTTTCTTT. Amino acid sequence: CASSYSKRGETEAFF.

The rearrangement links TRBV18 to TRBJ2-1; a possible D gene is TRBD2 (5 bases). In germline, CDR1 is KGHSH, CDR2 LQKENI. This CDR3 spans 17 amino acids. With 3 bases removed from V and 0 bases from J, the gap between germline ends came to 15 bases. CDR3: CASSPRAAASSYNEQFF. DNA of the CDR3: TGTGCCAGCTCACCTAGAGCGGCGGCAAGCTCCTACAATGAGCAGTTCTTC.

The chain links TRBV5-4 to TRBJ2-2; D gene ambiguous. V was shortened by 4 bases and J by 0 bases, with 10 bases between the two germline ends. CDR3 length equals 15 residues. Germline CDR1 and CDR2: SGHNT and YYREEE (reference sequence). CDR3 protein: CASSTKSANTGELFF. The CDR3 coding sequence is TGTGCCAGCAGCACCAAATCCGCGAACACCGGGGAGCTGTTTTTT.